This passage covers 3 T cell receptor beta chains from one sample sequenced in a study of T cell responses to AZD1222 COVID-19 vaccine (dated by TCRdb to about 2021). In the paper's terms, the time point label means: baseline before first vaccination. Library prep was done by the immunoSEQ multiplex PCR assay. TCRdb mirrors the immuneACCESS table, restricted to in-frame sequences. Some clones are absent from its copies; in checked studies, under half trace to an unresolved V gene, and the reason for the others is unknown. The sample includes about 96,000 clones, with 90% observed a single time. About a quarter of the sample comes from the top ten. The sample in question was peripheral blood, obtained on day 0 of AZD1222 vaccination. The receptors were sampled from an adult in good health.

The J gene is TRBJ1-1, the V gene TRBV7-8; TRBD1 aligns across 7 bases. Germline V gene sequence: CDR1 SGHVS, CDR2 FQNEAQ. Losses at the gene ends were 3 bases for V and 1 base for J; bases not matched to a gene: 14. The CDR3 is 18 amino acids. The CDR3 loop is CASSFGRNRGDPNTEAFF. CDR3 DNA: TGTGCCAGCAGCTTTGGACGTAACAGGGGCGACCCGAACACTGAAGCTTTCTTT.

V is TRBV28 and J is TRBJ1-1, with 12 bases lining up with TRBD1. CDR1 is MDHEN, CDR2 SYDVKM, per germline. The V segment lost 6 bases and the J segment 5 bases; nucleotides outside the gene matches: 7. CDR3 length: 15 residues. The DNA of the CDR3 is TGTGCCAGCAGCCGGGACAGGGGGCGAGGTACTGAAGCTTTCTTT. This translates into CASSRDRGRGTEAFF.

J is TRBJ1-1 and V is TRBV5-8; a weak D match, TRBD1 (6 bases). The CDR3 contains 15 residues. Germline assignment: CDR1 SGHTS and CDR2 YDEGEE. The ends were cut back, 4 bases at V and 4 bases at J, with 17 bases in the middle. CDR3 bases: TGTGCCAGCAGCCCGATGTACAGGGAAGGCACTGAAGCTTTCTTT. Translated, it gives CASSPMYREGTEAFF.